This is a list of T cell receptor beta chains from one sample in a study of blood T cell repertoires in COVID-19. Clones were sequenced by immunoSEQ multiplex PCR, and TCRdb holds only the in-frame ones, with some missing. The repertoire includes about 300,000 clones, 85% to 90% of them detected once, and 1.5% to 2% sits in the top ten. Sequencing was done on a sample of peripheral blood. These TCRs come from a woman aged 25 to 39 with COVID-19, enrolled during active disease. CDR3s include the opening cysteine and the closing phenylalanine or tryptophan. Fields, in order: clone size, J gene, D gene, V gene, CDR3 protein, CDR3 DNA. A D gene is named only where the DNA matches it firmly. The size of a clone is reported for some rows only, either as once, few or many, or as a class for expanded clones.

. | TRBJ1-2 | . | TRBV4-3 | CASSPGRRDYGYTF | TGCGCCAGCAGCCCCGGGCGGAGGGACTATGGCTACACCTTC
few | TRBJ1-4 | . | TRBV3-1/TRBV3-2 | CASSQQQDVLEKLFF | TGTGCCAGCAGCCAACAACAGGATGTGCTTGAAAAACTGTTTTTT
. | TRBJ1-1 | TRBD1 | TRBV5-1 | CASSPGQGGTEAFF | TGCGCCAGCAGCCCGGGACAGGGGGGAACTGAAGCTTTCTTT
. | TRBJ1-6 | . | TRBV5-4 | CASSSGGGGNSPLHF | TGTGCCAGCAGTTCCGGGGGGGGAGGGAATTCACCCCTCCACTTT
. | TRBJ1-5 | . | TRBV27 | CASSSQWGVQPQHF | TGTGCCAGCAGTTCCCAATGGGGGGTTCAGCCCCAGCATTTT
few | TRBJ1-2 | . | TRBV28 | CASSSPSNYGYTF | TGTGCCAGCAGTTCCCCTTCGAACTATGGCTACACCTTC
. | TRBJ1-3 | TRBD1 | TRBV6-6 | CASSPGQAGSGNTIYF | TGTGCCAGCAGCCCCGGACAGGCGGGCTCTGGAAACACCATATATTTT
. | TRBJ1-2 | . | TRBV5-1 | CASSLSPQATDGYTF | TGCGCCAGCAGCTTGAGCCCTCAAGCCACGGATGGCTACACCTTC
. | TRBJ1-1 | . | TRBV28 | CASSSRLEVYTEAFF | TGTGCCAGCAGTTCCCGCCTGGAGGTATACACTGAAGCTTTCTTT
. | TRBJ2-5 | TRBD2 | TRBV6-5 | CASSLAGGARETQYF | TGTGCCAGCAGTTTAGCGGGGGGAGCTAGGGAGACCCAGTACTTC
. | TRBJ2-2 | . | TRBV5-6 | CASSQNTGELFF | TGTGCCAGCAGCCAGAACACCGGGGAGCTGTTTTTT
. | TRBJ2-7 | . | TRBV18 | CASSPYPTPEANEQYF | TGTGCCAGCTCACCCTACCCGACTCCCGAGGCGAACGAGCAGTACTTC
. | TRBJ1-2 | TRBD1 | TRBV30 | CARARGQGAYGYTF | TGTGCCCGGGCACGGGGACAGGGGGCCTATGGCTACACCTTC
. | TRBJ1-1 | . | TRBV27 | CASSFRPNTEAFF | TGTGCCAGCAGTTTCAGGCCTAACACTGAAGCTTTCTTT
. | TRBJ1-5 | TRBD1 | TRBV4-1 | CASSQDYIGTGRGQPQHF | TGCGCCAGCAGCCAAGATTATATCGGGACAGGGAGAGGGCAGCCCCAGCATTTT
. | TRBJ1-2 | . | TRBV11-2 | CASSPPRRSANYGYTF | TGTGCCAGCAGCCCTCCGCGGAGATCAGCTAACTATGGCTACACCTTC
once | TRBJ2-5 | TRBD2 | TRBV11-3 | CASSLSLAGGQKTQYF | TGTGCCAGCAGCTTAAGTCTAGCGGGGGGGCAGAAGACCCAGTACTTC
. | TRBJ1-2 | . | TRBV28 | CASHEQTGPYGYTF | TGTGCCAGCCACGAACAAACAGGGCCCTATGGCTACACCTTC
. | TRBJ1-2 | TRBD1 | TRBV7-2 | CASSLGQGVGYGYTF | TGTGCCAGCAGCTTAGGTCAGGGGGTTGGCTATGGCTACACCTTC
. | TRBJ2-7 | TRBD1 | TRBV18 | CASSPQGAGYEQYF | TGTGCCAGCTCACCCCAGGGGGCGGGCTACGAGCAGTACTTC
. | TRBJ1-4 | . | TRBV4-1 | CASSQAITGPRNEKLFF | TGCGCCAGCAGCCAAGCAATAACAGGACCACGTAATGAAAAACTGTTTTTT
. | TRBJ2-7 | TRBD2 | TRBV6-6 | CASKGLAGALDEQYF | TGTGCCAGCAAAGGACTAGCGGGAGCCCTCGACGAGCAGTACTTC
. | TRBJ2-1 | TRBD1 | TRBV9 | CASSSRDRSYNEQFF | TGTGCCAGCAGCTCCCGGGACAGATCCTACAATGAGCAGTTCTTC
. | TRBJ1-2 | TRBD1 | TRBV28 | CASSSQGALTTF | TGTGCCAGCAGTTCACAGGGGGCGTTAACCACCTTC
. | TRBJ1-1 | . | TRBV5-1 | CASSRQSDTEAFF | TGCGCCAGCAGCCGACAGAGTGATACTGAAGCTTTCTTT
. | TRBJ2-5 | . | TRBV11-3 | CASSTIQETQYF | TGTGCCAGCAGCACTATACAAGAGACCCAGTACTTC
. | TRBJ2-7 | TRBD1 | TRBV19 | CASRIGTGPYEQYF | TGTGCCAGTAGGATCGGGACAGGTCCCTACGAGCAGTACTTC
. | TRBJ1-2 | . | TRBV6-5 | CASSYSPQEADGYTF | TGTGCCAGCAGTTACTCACCTCAGGAAGCGGACGGCTACACCTTC
. | TRBJ1-1 | . | TRBV4-3 | CASRETANTEAFF | TGCGCCAGCAGAGAGACAGCCAACACTGAAGCTTTCTTT
. | TRBJ1-1 | . | TRBV7-9 | CASTLQENTEAFF | TGTGCCAGCACCTTACAGGAGAACACTGAAGCTTTCTTT
. | TRBJ1-4 | TRBD1 | TRBV5-6 | CASSSGQGRANEKLFF | TGTGCCAGCAGCTCGGGACAGGGTCGTGCTAATGAAAAACTGTTTTTT
once | TRBJ1-1 | . | TRBV4-1 | CASSQGRSTEAFF | TGCGCCAGCAGCCAAGGGCGGAGCACTGAAGCTTTCTTT
once | TRBJ1-4 | . | TRBV5-1 | CASSLGSATNEKLFF | TGCGCCAGCAGCTTAGGGAGTGCAACTAATGAAAAACTGTTTTTT
. | TRBJ2-3 | . | TRBV5-1 | CASSLEETDTQYF | TGCGCCAGCAGCTTAGAGGAGACAGATACGCAGTATTTT
. | TRBJ1-5 | . | TRBV3-1/TRBV3-2 | CASSQYNQPQHF | TGTGCCAGCAGCCAGTACAATCAGCCCCAGCATTTT
. | TRBJ1-2 | . | TRBV29-1 | CSVGGGNYGYTF | TGCAGCGTCGGGGGAGGGAACTATGGCTACACCTTC
. | TRBJ2-7 | . | TRBV10-3 | CAIRRMDRVYEQYF | TGTGCCATCCGGAGGATGGACAGAGTCTACGAGCAGTACTTC
. | TRBJ1-2 | . | TRBV3-1/TRBV3-2 | CASTPTGEPDPNYGYTF | TGTGCCAGCACCCCCACAGGCGAGCCAGATCCTAACTATGGCTACACCTTC
medium-sized | TRBJ2-2 | . | TRBV6-1 | CASSEGRRDTGELFF | TGTGCCAGCAGTGAAGGACGGAGGGACACCGGGGAGCTGTTTTTT
. | TRBJ2-7 | . | TRBV3-1/TRBV3-2 | CASSPSWGALYEQYF | TGTGCCAGCAGCCCTAGCTGGGGAGCCCTCTACGAGCAGTACTTC
. | TRBJ1-1 | TRBD1 | TRBV2 | CASSVLGGVEAFF | TGTGCCAGCAGTGTACTAGGGGGCGTTGAAGCTTTCTTT
. | TRBJ1-1 | . | TRBV13 | CASSLRRETEAFF | TGTGCCAGCAGCCTCAGACGGGAAACTGAAGCTTTCTTT
. | TRBJ1-5 | . | TRBV5-6 | CASSLGQLGQPQHF | TGTGCCAGCAGCCTAGGACAGCTCGGTCAGCCCCAGCATTTT
. | TRBJ1-6 | . | TRBV5-8 | CASSTAYNSPLHF | TGTGCCAGCAGCACAGCTTATAATTCACCCCTCCACTTT
. | TRBJ1-2 | TRBD1 | TRBV15 | CATSIPGQGGKDGYTF | TGTGCCACCAGCATCCCCGGACAGGGCGGGAAGGATGGCTACACCTTC